This TCR beta chain came from a study of T cell responses to AZD1222 COVID-19 vaccine. Worth noting for this clone: Its antigen is unknown.

Trimming stripped 2 bases from V and 5 bases from J, with 9 bases between. The CDR3 totals 13 residues. Germline loops: CDR1 MDHEN, CDR2 SYDVKM. Study outcomes and limitations: Just 6 or 7 AZD1222 recipients were seropositive at baseline.

The assay was immunoSEQ multiplex PCR, and TCRdb's table has in-frame clones only and misses some. Of around 110,000 clones in the sample, roughly nine tenths are singletons; the top ten hold approximately 4.7%. The chain employs TRBV28 and TRBJ1-2; D remains unclear. The clonotype originates from an adult in good health. The source was peripheral blood, collected on day 0 of AZD1222 vaccination. The CDR3 sequence is CASSLGGSYGYTF. As DNA, the CDR3 is TGTGCCAGCAGTTTAGGCGGGAGTTATGGCTACACCTTC.